The 5 T cell receptor beta chains below all came from one sample that was sequenced in a study of Graves' ophthalmopathy and Graves' hyperthyroidism. RNA transcripts provided the template for amplifying TCR beta CDR3 regions. HTBI primers served in a first-round RT-PCR, which a second-round multiplex PCR followed. TCRdb re-analysed the multiplex PCR reads in MiXCR, keeping a single row per CDR3 protein. The sample has around 1.1 million distinct CDR3 sequences, about 40% seen once; the top ten hold over 8.5%. Sequenced: peripheral blood or thyroid tissue (not recorded which). These receptors were collected from an adult man with Graves' hyperthyroidism.

Ten or more counts support this clonotype. The gene calls are TRBV10-3 and TRBJ1-1; the D is unclear. CDR3 length: 14 amino acids. V was shortened by 4 bases and J by 0 bases, with 9 bases between the two germline ends. Germline-derived CDR1 and CDR2 are ENHRY and SYGVKD. Written as DNA, the CDR3 is TGTGCCATCAGTGCCTACAGTTTGAACACTGAAGCTTTCTTT. Protein product: CAISAYSLNTEAFF.

The chain links TRBV7-9 to TRBJ1-2; D may be TRBD1 (5 bases). This CDR3 is 15 amino acids long. V was trimmed by 1 base and J by 8 bases, leaving 17 bases between them. Germline V gene data show CDR1 as SEHNR and CDR2 as FQNEAQ (reference sequence). CDR3 region: CASSLDLGRERGYTF. In DNA form, the CDR3 reads TGTGCCAGCAGCTTAGATCTCGGCAGGGAGCGAGGCTACACCTTC. Full variable domain (rest looked up from reference TRBV7-9 and TRBJ1-2): DTGVSQNPRHKITKRGQNVTFRCDPISEHNRLYWYRQTLGQGPEFLTYFQNEAQLEKSRLLSDRFSAERPKGSFSTLEIQRTEQGDSAMYLCASSLDLGRERGYTFGSGTRLTVV.

The gene calls are TRBV20-1 and TRBJ1-2; a possible D gene is TRBD1 (5 bases). This CDR3 region has 14 residues. V was shortened by 6 bases and J by 7 bases, with 21 bases between the two germline ends. Germline assignment: CDR1 DFQATT and CDR2 SNEGSKA (reference sequence). CDR3 region: CSAGVSGGGLGYTF. CDR3 DNA: TGCAGTGCGGGTGTTAGCGGGGGTGGCCTTGGCTACACCTTC.

This clonotype came up a few times. The chain joins TRBV4-2 to TRBJ2-5, with 13 bases lining up with TRBD2. Germline V gives CDR1 LGHNA, CDR2 YNFKEQ. This CDR3 is 16 amino acids long. V was pared by 5 bases and J by 4 bases, with 7 bases of the junction left unmatched. CDR3 loop: CASSSRTSGSRETQYF. The CDR3 region has the DNA TGTGCCAGCAGCTCACGGACTAGCGGGAGCCGAGAGACCCAGTACTTC.

In this sample, this clonotype turned up many times. The chain recombines TRBV11-2 with TRBJ2-7; the match to TRBD1 covers 8 bases. Germline V lookup: CDR1 SGHAT, CDR2 FQNNGV. This CDR3 contains 14 residues. Trimming removed 1 base from V and 4 bases from J; junction bases left unmatched: 3. The CDR3 nucleotides are TGTGCCAGCAGCTTAGTCAACAGGGGGTACGAGCAGTACTTC. This sequence encodes CASSLVNRGYEQYF. Using reference TRBV11-2 and TRBJ2-7 for the parts outside the CDR3, the full variable domain is EAGVAQSPRYKIIEKRQSVAFWCNPISGHATLYWYQQILGQGPKLLIQFQNNGVVDDSQLPKDRFSAERLKGVDSTLKIQPAKLEDSAVYLCASSLVNRGYEQYFGPGTRLTVT.